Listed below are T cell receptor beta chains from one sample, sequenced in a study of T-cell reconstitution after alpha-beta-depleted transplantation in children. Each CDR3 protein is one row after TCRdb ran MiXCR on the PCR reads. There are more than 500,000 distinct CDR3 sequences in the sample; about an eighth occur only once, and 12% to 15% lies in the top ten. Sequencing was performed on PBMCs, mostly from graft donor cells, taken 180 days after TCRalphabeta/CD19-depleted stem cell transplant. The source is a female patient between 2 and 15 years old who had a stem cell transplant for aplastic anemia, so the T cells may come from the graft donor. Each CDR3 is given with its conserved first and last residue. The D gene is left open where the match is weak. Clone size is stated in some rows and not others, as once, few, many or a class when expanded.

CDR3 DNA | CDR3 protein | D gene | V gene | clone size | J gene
TGTGCCAGCAGCTTGGTAGGGTATAGCACAGATACGCAGTATTTT | CASSLVGYSTDTQYF | NA | TRBV7-6 | NA | TRBJ2-3
TGCAGCGTTGGTAACGGAGAATCGAGCCCCCTCCACTTT | CSVGNGESSPLHF | NA | TRBV29-1 | NA | TRBJ1-6
TGTGCCAGCAGCGTGACAACCACAGATACGCAGTATTTT | CASSVTTTDTQYF | NA | TRBV7-8 | many | TRBJ2-3
TGTGCCAGCAGTTTAGCAACTCTGGCGGAGACCCAGTACTTC | CASSLATLAETQYF | NA | TRBV12-3/TRBV12-4 | few | TRBJ2-5
TGTGCCAGCAGCTTCGGCCAGCCTAATGAGCAGTTCTTC | CASSFGQPNEQFF | NA | TRBV7-2 | NA | TRBJ2-1
TGTGCCAGCAGCTCGTACGGACAGGGTGGGGAGACCCAGTACTTC | CASSSYGQGGETQYF | TRBD1 | TRBV7-3 | NA | TRBJ2-5
TGTGCCAGCAGCGTAGACGGGTCCGTGACCGGGGAGCTGTTTTTT | CASSVDGSVTGELFF | NA | TRBV9 | few | TRBJ2-2
TGCGCCAGCAGCTCCCGGACGTTACAAGAGACCCAGTACTTC | CASSSRTLQETQYF | NA | TRBV5-1 | many | TRBJ2-5
TGCAGCGTTGAACGTCGGGATGGGGCAGATACGCAGTATTTT | CSVERRDGADTQYF | NA | TRBV29-1 | NA | TRBJ2-3
TGTGCCAGCAGCTTTGAGGGAAACATAGCCAAAAACATTCAGTACTTC | CASSFEGNIAKNIQYF | NA | TRBV7-2 | NA | TRBJ2-4
TGTGCCAGCAGCGTAGGGCCGCGACAGGGGAGGGAGAAGACCCAGTACTTC | CASSVGPRQGREKTQYF | NA | TRBV9 | NA | TRBJ2-5
TGTGCCAGTGGATGGCGGGAGTGGCAGTTCTTC | CASGWREWQFF | TRBD2 | TRBV28 | NA | TRBJ2-1
TGTGCCACCAGCAGAGATCTTGAAAGCTCCTATAATTCACCCCTCCACTTT | CATSRDLESSYNSPLHF | NA | TRBV15 | NA | TRBJ1-6
TGTGCCAGCAGCTTAGCGGGCCACTTCTCTGGGGCCAACGTCCTGACTTTC | CASSLAGHFSGANVLTF | NA | TRBV7-2 | few | TRBJ2-6
TGTGCCAGCAGCCCCTGGTCGGGATACCTAGAAAAACTGTTTTTT | CASSPWSGYLEKLFF | NA | TRBV6-1 | few | TRBJ1-4
TGCAGCGTTGAATCTAAGCTGGGTCAGGGGGGTGCTGAAGCTTTCTTT | CSVESKLGQGGAEAFF | TRBD1 | TRBV29-1 | few | TRBJ1-1
TGTGCCAGCACCGAGACAGGGAGAAACTATGGCTACACCTTC | CASTETGRNYGYTF | TRBD1 | TRBV27 | NA | TRBJ1-2
TGTGCCAGCAGTGAAGGTGGAGCGAATCAGCCCCAGCATTTT | CASSEGGANQPQHF | NA | TRBV25-1 | NA | TRBJ1-5
TGTGCCAGCAGTTACTCGTCGGGCGAGCCCCAGCATTTT | CASSYSSGEPQHF | NA | TRBV6-6 | NA | TRBJ1-5
TGTGCCAGCAGCTTAGGGGAGACCCAGTACTTC | CASSLGETQYF | NA | TRBV12-3/TRBV12-4 | medium-sized | TRBJ2-5
TGTGCCAGCAGTTTCCTCGGACTAGCGGAGCGATACAATGAGCAGTTCTTC | CASSFLGLAERYNEQFF | TRBD2 | TRBV28 | few | TRBJ2-1
TGTGCCACCAGCAGAGAGTCCCCCGGGATTGGCTACGAGCAGTACTTC | CATSRESPGIGYEQYF | NA | TRBV15 | few | TRBJ2-7
TGCAGTGCTTCCCCGGGACTAGCGGGAGGGGATACGCAGTATTTT | CSASPGLAGGDTQYF | TRBD2 | TRBV20-1 | NA | TRBJ2-3
TGCAGTGCTAGGGGGCAGATAGCTAACTATGGCTACACCTTC | CSARGQIANYGYTF | NA | TRBV20-1 | many | TRBJ1-2
TGCAGCGTGCTGGGGGACACCGGGGAGCTGTTTTTT | CSVLGDTGELFF | NA | TRBV29-1 | many | TRBJ2-2
TGCAGCGTTGTCCGGGTCTCTGGGGCCAACGTCCTGACTTTC | CSVVRVSGANVLTF | NA | TRBV29-1 | many | TRBJ2-6
TGTGCCAGCAGCTTAGAGGGCCGCCGTTGGTACGAGCAGTACTTC | CASSLEGRRWYEQYF | NA | TRBV7-9 | NA | TRBJ2-7
TGTGCCAGCAGCTCCGCAGGGACTAGCGGCCGAGAGACCCAGTACTTC | CASSSAGTSGRETQYF | TRBD2 | TRBV7-9 | many | TRBJ2-5
TGTGCCAGCAGCCTCCAAGGGCCCCTACACAATGAGCAGTTCTTC | CASSLQGPLHNEQFF | NA | TRBV12-3/TRBV12-4 | many | TRBJ2-1
TGCAGCGCACAGGGGCCTGCGGGGAACACTGAAGCTTTCTTT | CSAQGPAGNTEAFF | TRBD1 | TRBV29-1 | few | TRBJ1-1
TGTGCCAGCAGCTTAAAACTAGATACCTACGAGCAGTACTTC | CASSLKLDTYEQYF | NA | TRBV5-5 | NA | TRBJ2-7
TGTGCCAGCAGCTTTCCGGGACCCAAGAGCTCTGGGGCCAACGTCCTGACTTTC | CASSFPGPKSSGANVLTF | NA | TRBV11-2 | NA | TRBJ2-6
TGCGCCAGCAGCCAAGATCTGACTAGCGGGAGGGCAGATACGCAGTATTTT | CASSQDLTSGRADTQYF | TRBD2 | TRBV4-3 | many | TRBJ2-3
TGTGCCAGCAGCACTAAAGGGACAGGGTGGTGGAACACTGAAGCTTTCTTT | CASSTKGTGWWNTEAFF | TRBD1 | TRBV7-2 | few | TRBJ1-1
TGTGCCAGCAGCTTCTACATCAGCCGGGACAGGTACTACAATGAGCAGTTCTTC | CASSFYISRDRYYNEQFF | TRBD1 | TRBV11-2 | NA | TRBJ2-1
TGTGCCAGCAGCCCAGAAGAAGTAGCCAAAAACATTCAGTACTTC | CASSPEEVAKNIQYF | NA | TRBV4-2 | few | TRBJ2-4
TGTGCCAGGGATCTGGGACTAGCGGGGTCAGATACGCAGTATTTT | CARDLGLAGSDTQYF | TRBD2 | TRBV6-1 | NA | TRBJ2-3
TGTGCCAGCAGCCAAGCCCCGACTTTTGACAGGGACAATGAGCAGTTCTTC | CASSQAPTFDRDNEQFF | TRBD1 | TRBV4-2 | many | TRBJ2-1
TGTGCCAGGGGCTTTGCAGGAGGGGATACGCAGTATTTT | CARGFAGGDTQYF | NA | TRBV5-4 | NA | TRBJ2-3
TGTGCCAGCAGCCCCTCGTACTTCTGGCTGGTGAACACTGAAGCTTTCTTT | CASSPSYFWLVNTEAFF | NA | TRBV3-1 | few | TRBJ1-1